This T cell receptor beta chain comes out of a study of beta chain features in type 1 diabetes. The authors sorted CD4+ naive, central memory, regulatory and stem cell-like memory cells via CD45RO/CCR7/CD25/CD127/CD95/CD27. The CDR3 runs 13 residues. Germline CDR1 is MNHNS and CDR2 is SASEGT. The ends lost 2 bases at V and 7 bases at J; junction bases unmatched: 1. Every isolated RNA sample was fully reverse transcribed, so sequencing captured expressed TCRB transcripts. Sequencing was performed with immunoSEQ multiplex PCR; in TCRdb, only in-frame clones are kept and a portion is missing. The sample has 850,000 to 900,000 clones; under 20% are singletons.

Sequenced material: naive CD4+ T cells from blood. The receptor was derived from a woman between 18 and 29 years old in good health. V gene TRBV6-1 combines with J gene TRBJ2-1; 8 bases agree with TRBD2. The DNA for the CDR3 is TGTGCCAGCAGTGAAAGCGGGAGAAATGAGCAGTTCTTC. Residues: CASSESGRNEQFF.